The 29 T cell receptor beta chains in this list originate from one sample, sequenced in a study of blood T cell repertoires in COVID-19. Produced via immunoSEQ multiplex PCR; TCRdb's table is partial and in-frame only. The sample yields about 30,000 clones, 80% seen once. Sequenced input: peripheral blood. The source of these receptors is a man aged 80 or over with acute or convalescent COVID-19.

Comment on this clone: A junction end diverges from the germline sequence, so it may reflect a read error. The CDR3 sequence: CASSQERILFLF. CDR3 nucleotides: TGTGCCAGCAGCCAAGAGCGAATCCTCTTCCTCTTT. The genes are TRBV3-1 (or the pseudogene TRBV3-2) and TRBJ1-1; no definite D call. Germline V CDR1 and CDR2: LGHDT, YNNKEL (reference sequence). The CDR3 runs 12 residues.

This clone was seen more than once but under ten times. The chain couples TRBV9 to TRBJ2-2, with unresolved D. CDR1 and CDR2 (germline): SGDLS, YYNGEE. The CDR3 has 16 amino acids. V gave up 3 bases and J gave up 7 bases, with 19 bases separating them. As DNA, the CDR3 is TGTGCCAGCAGCGGCGCCGTGACTGAGATCAGCGGGGAGCTGTTTTTT. As protein: CASSGAVTEISGELFF.

The rearrangement joins TRBV15 to TRBJ2-5; D is perhaps TRBD2 (5 bases). The CDR3 is 13 amino acids. V shed 5 bases and J shed 5 bases, with 12 bases lying between them. Germline CDR1 reads LNHNV; CDR2 reads YYDKDF (reference sequence). CDR3 bases: TGTGCCACCAGCCCCCCGGGGAGTGAGACCCAGTACTTC. Residues: CATSPPGSETQYF.

V and J are TRBV7-8 and TRBJ1-3; 12 nucleotides match TRBD1. The CDR3 is 19 amino acids. Per the germline V gene, CDR1 is SGHVS and CDR2 is FQNEAQ. V was clipped by 6 bases and J by 0 bases; unmatched bases: 12. CDR3 amino acids: CASRGLGTGGADSGNTIYF. DNA of the CDR3: TGTGCCAGCAGGGGTCTCGGGACAGGGGGCGCCGACTCTGGAAACACCATATATTTT.

The rearrangement joins TRBV19 to TRBJ1-3; 7 bases align to TRBD1. Looked up from germline, CDR1 is LNHDA and CDR2 is SQIVND (reference sequence). The V gene end was trimmed by 5 bases and the J gene end by 0 bases; junction bases not matched to a gene: 7. The CDR3 covers 16 residues. For the CDR3, the DNA is TGTGCCAGTAGTCCCCGGGACAGCACCTCTGGAAACACCATATATTTT. Protein: CASSPRDSTSGNTIYF.

In its sample, this clone was seen a few times. This rearrangement joins TRBV28 to TRBJ2-7; tentatively, D is TRBD1 (6 bases). This CDR3 is built from 14 residues. CDR1 MDHEN and CDR2 SYDVKM come from the germline V gene. V lost 2 bases and J lost 2, with 10 bases in between. The CDR3 DNA reads as TGTGCCAGCAGTTTAGGGGGCCGCGCCTACGAGCAGTACTTC. Encoded protein: CASSLGGRAYEQYF.

This clone showed up just once. This chain connects TRBV6-5 to TRBJ1-2; the match to TRBD1 covers 9 bases. From germline, CDR1 is MNHEY and CDR2 SVGAGI. CDR3 size: 15 residues. After removal of 6 bases from V and 5 bases from J, the junction contained 10 bases not matched to a gene. Here the CDR3 reads CASRRTGQGIYGYTF. The DNA of the CDR3 is TGTGCCAGCAGACGTACAGGACAGGGGATTTATGGCTACACCTTC.

This rearrangement joins TRBV28 to TRBJ1-5, with D maybe TRBD1 (5 bases). Trimming removed 8 bases at V and 5 bases at J, with 10 bases between. The germline V gene encodes CDR1 MDHEN and CDR2 SYDVKM. The CDR3 extends over 12 amino acids. In DNA, the CDR3 is TGTGCCAGCGTAAAGGGGTATCAGCCCCAGCATTTT. It specifies CASVKGYQPQHF.

The chain links TRBV7-3 to TRBJ2-1; 12 nucleotides match TRBD2. Per the germline V gene, CDR1 is SGHTA and CDR2 is FQGTGA. The CDR3 consists of 16 residues. With 3 bases clipped from V and 4 bases from J, the junction kept 4 bases outside the gene matches. CDR3 region: CASSLDGLAGYNEQFF. CDR3 in DNA: TGTGCCAGCAGCTTGGATGGACTAGCGGGATACAATGAGCAGTTCTTC.

V is TRBV28 and J is TRBJ1-5; the match to TRBD1 covers 8 bases. Trimming cost V 8 bases and J 4 bases; bases outside gene matches: 7. This CDR3 has 14 residues. Germline V CDR1 and CDR2: MDHEN, SYDVKM. The CDR3 loop is CASLGTGGNQPQHF. CDR3 nucleotides: TGTGCCAGCCTAGGTACAGGGGGGAATCAGCCCCAGCATTTT.

In its sample, this clone was seen a few times. V usage is TRBV5-4 and J usage is TRBJ2-6, with 9 bases lining up with TRBD1. CDR3 size: 16 residues. Germline V gene lookup returns CDR1 SGHNT and CDR2 YYREEE (reference sequence). The V gene end was trimmed by 0 bases and the J gene end by 3 bases; junction bases not matched to a gene: 1. Here the CDR3 reads CASSLGQGVGANVLTF. CDR3 in DNA: TGTGCCAGCAGCTTGGGACAGGGGGTTGGGGCCAACGTCCTGACTTTC.

The chain joins TRBV11-2 to TRBJ2-5, with 13 bases lining up with TRBD2. The V gene's germline CDR1 is SGHAT and CDR2 FQNNGV. V lost 5 bases and J lost 0; bases outside the gene matches: 3. The CDR3 runs 16 residues. This CDR3 reads CASSRGLAGNQETQYF. In DNA form, the CDR3 reads TGTGCCAGCAGCAGGGGACTAGCGGGGAACCAAGAGACCCAGTACTTC. The whole variable domain, filled in from reference TRBV11-2 and TRBJ2-5, reads EAGVAQSPRYKIIEKRQSVAFWCNPISGHATLYWYQQILGQGPKLLIQFQNNGVVDDSQLPKDRFSAERLKGVDSTLKIQPAKLEDSAVYLCASSRGLAGNQETQYFGPGTRLLVL.

This clone has a single count. The chain combines TRBV7-3 with TRBJ2-3; unclear D gene. The germline gives CDR1 SGHTA, CDR2 FQGTGA. Trimming shortened V by 5 bases and J by 2 bases, and 11 bases separated the two germline ends. The length of the CDR3 is 14 residues. Written as DNA, the CDR3 is TGTGCCAGCAGCCCTGAACAGTCCACAGATACGCAGTATTTT. This gives the protein CASSPEQSTDTQYF.

This clone was found a few times. The genes are TRBV4-3 and TRBJ2-2; D may be TRBD2 (5 bases). Trimming removed 0 bases from V and 3 bases from J, with 8 bases in between. The CDR3 totals 15 residues. CDR1 and CDR2 (germline): LGHNA, YSLEER. Here the CDR3 reads CASSQDPGYTGELFF. In nucleotides, the CDR3 is TGCGCCAGCAGCCAAGATCCGGGGTACACCGGGGAGCTGTTTTTT.

The chain couples TRBV15 to TRBJ1-1; 7 bases fit TRBD1. The germline CDR1 and CDR2 sequences are LNHNV and YYDKDF (reference sequence). With V trimmed by 1 base and J by 7 bases, 9 bases remained unmatched. CDR3 length equals 15 residues. Written as DNA, the CDR3 is TGTGCCACCAGCAGAGGCGGTACAGGGGACCTTGAAGCTTTCTTT. Translated, it gives CATSRGGTGDLEAFF. Based on the CDR3 plus reference TRBV15 and TRBJ1-1, the full variable domain is DAMVIQNPRYQVTQFGKPVTLSCSQTLNHNVMYWYQQKSSQAPKLLFHYYDKDFNNEADTPDNFQSRRPNTSFCFLDIRSPGLGDTAMYLCATSRGGTGDLEAFFGQGTRLTVV.

The genes are TRBV6-5 and TRBJ2-1; possibly TRBD2 for D (7 bases). The CDR3 is made up of 15 amino acids. CDR1 and CDR2 (germline): MNHEY, SVGAGI. V lost 7 bases and J lost 4, with 17 bases in between. As DNA, the CDR3 is TGTGCCAGCACTCCACCGGGGGGCCCATACAATGAGCAGTTCTTC. Residues: CASTPPGGPYNEQFF.

The table lists this clone with a few counts. V gene TRBV20-1 combines with J gene TRBJ1-5, with 8 bases lining up with TRBD1. CDR1 DFQATT and CDR2 SNEGSKA come from the germline V gene (reference sequence). V was clipped by 3 bases and J by 6 bases; unmatched bases: 7. This CDR3 is 14 amino acids long. The DNA of the CDR3 is TGCAGTGCTAGTGCGGACAGGGTCGGTCAGCCCCAGCATTTT. Its translation: CSASADRVGQPQHF.

V is TRBV7-8 and J is TRBJ1-4, with TRBD1 matching over 8 bases. This CDR3 has 15 residues. Germline V CDR1 and CDR2: SGHVS, FQNEAQ. With 0 bases clipped from V and 8 bases from J, the junction kept 5 bases outside the gene matches. Written as DNA, the CDR3 is TGTGCCAGCAGCTTAGCGGGACAGGATGGGGAAAAACTGTTTTTT. Its protein is CASSLAGQDGEKLFF.

This clone was found once. V is TRBV6-2 or TRBV6-3 and J is TRBJ2-1; 7 bases align to TRBD1. CDR1 and CDR2 (germline): MNHEY, SVGEGT. The junction had 14 bases not matched to a gene; V was cut back by 6 bases and J by 15 bases. This CDR3 contains 13 residues. CDR3: CASSDQVGTVSFF. CDR3 in DNA: TGTGCCAGCAGCGACCAGGTGGGGACAGTATCGTTCTTC.

The J gene is TRBJ2-7, the V gene TRBV7-9, with 8 bases identical to TRBD2. The CDR3 runs to 15 residues. Trimming took 2 bases from V and 6 from J; bases not matched to a gene: 9. Per the germline V gene, CDR1 is SEHNR and CDR2 is FQNEAQ (reference sequence). Here the CDR3 DNA reads TGTGCCAGCAGCTTACTAGCGGGTCAGTGGGCCGAGCAGTACTTC. It encodes CASSLLAGQWAEQYF.

Only a few counts were recorded for this clone. This chain connects TRBV19 to TRBJ1-4, with 7 bases that match TRBD1. J gave up 4 bases and V 5 bases, and 7 bases lay outside the gene matches. The germline CDR1 and CDR2 sequences are LNHDA and SQIVND (reference sequence). This CDR3 spans 15 amino acids. DNA of the CDR3: TGTGCCAGTAGTTTAACACAGGGGAATAATGAAAAACTGTTTTTT. This translates into CASSLTQGNNEKLFF.

The rearrangement links TRBV29-1 to TRBJ2-7, with TRBD1 as a possible D gene (6 bases). Germline V gene data show CDR1 as SQVTM and CDR2 as ANQGSEA. The CDR3 spans 13 residues. V was clipped by 6 bases and J by 6 bases, with 18 bases between them. This chain's CDR3 is CSVATQVGGEQYF. For the CDR3, the DNA is TGCAGCGTAGCTACGCAGGTAGGGGGCGAGCAGTACTTC.

This chain uses TRBV9 with TRBJ1-1, with 10 positions matching TRBD1. Losses at the gene ends were 4 bases for V and 1 base for J; bases not matched to a gene: 4. CDR1 and CDR2 (germline): SGDLS, YYNGEE. This CDR3 comprises 15 residues. Here the CDR3 reads CASSTRDRGNTEAFF. CDR3 nucleotides: TGTGCCAGCAGCACACGGGACAGGGGGAACACTGAAGCTTTCTTT.

The V call is TRBV27, the J call TRBJ1-2; 8 bases line up with TRBD1. This CDR3 region has 12 residues. V gave up 5 bases and J gave up 4 bases; unmatched junction bases: 0. Per the germline V gene, CDR1 is MNHEY and CDR2 is SMNVEV (reference sequence). CDR3 sequence (DNA): TGTGCCAGCAGTGGACAGGGCTATGGCTACACCTTC. Translation gives CASSGQGYGYTF.

The genes are TRBV2 and TRBJ1-1; D is ambiguous. V was trimmed by 8 bases and J by 0 bases, leaving 10 bases between them. CDR1 and CDR2 from the germline V gene are SNHLY and FYNNEI. This CDR3 has 13 residues. The CDR3: CASAVVVNTEAFF. CDR3 DNA sequence: TGTGCCAGCGCGGTTGTGGTGAACACTGAAGCTTTCTTT. Full variable domain (rest looked up from reference TRBV2 and TRBJ1-1): EPEVTQTPSHQVTQMGQEVILRCVPISNHLYFYWYRQILGQKVEFLVSFYNNEISEKSEIFDDQFSVERPDGSNFTLKIRSTKLEDSAMYFCASAVVVNTEAFFGQGTRLTVV.

This clone was recorded once. This sequence joins TRBV6-4 and TRBJ2-2, with 8 bases lining up with TRBD1. The CDR3 contains 15 residues. V dropped 5 bases and J dropped 0; count of bases not matched to a gene: 2. The germline gives CDR1 MRHNA, CDR2 SNTAGT. The CDR3 DNA sequence: TGTGCCAGCAGTACGGGACAGGCGAACACCGGGGAGCTGTTTTTT. It specifies CASSTGQANTGELFF.

V and J are TRBV5-1 and TRBJ2-2; 12 bases line up with TRBD2. J lost 4 bases, V lost 4 bases, and 5 bases had no gene match. Germline V lookup: CDR1 SGHRS, CDR2 YFSETQ. The CDR3 sequence is 16 residues long. The DNA for the CDR3 is TGCGCCAGCAGCACCCGACTAGCGGGAGCCACCGGGGAGCTGTTTTTT. Its translation: CASSTRLAGATGELFF.

This chain connects TRBV6-6 to TRBJ2-1; 7 nucleotides agree with TRBD1. The CDR3 is made up of 13 amino acids. CDR1 and CDR2 from the germline V gene are MNHNY and SVGAGI (reference sequence). J lost 4 bases, V lost 9 bases, and 6 bases had no gene match. The CDR3 sequence: CASCLQGYNEQFF. In nucleotides, the CDR3 is TGTGCCAGTTGTCTACAGGGGTACAATGAGCAGTTCTTC.

This chain links TRBV19 with TRBJ1-5; no reliable D call. This CDR3 is built from 14 residues. Deletions cut 3 bases from V and 7 bases from J, with 13 bases between. In germline, CDR1 is LNHDA, CDR2 SQIVND (reference sequence). The DNA of the CDR3 is TGTGCCAGTAGTATCGGGCTCGCGGGACAGCCCCAGCATTTT. Translation gives CASSIGLAGQPQHF.